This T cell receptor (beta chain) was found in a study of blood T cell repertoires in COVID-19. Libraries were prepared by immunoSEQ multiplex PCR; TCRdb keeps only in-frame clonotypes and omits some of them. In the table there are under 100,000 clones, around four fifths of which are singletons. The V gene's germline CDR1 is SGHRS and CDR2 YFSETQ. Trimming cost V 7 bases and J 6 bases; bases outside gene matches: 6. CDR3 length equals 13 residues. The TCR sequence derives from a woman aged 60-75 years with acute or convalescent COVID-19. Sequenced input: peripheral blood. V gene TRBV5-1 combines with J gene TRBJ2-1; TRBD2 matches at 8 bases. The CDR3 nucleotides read TGCGCCAGCGGAGTAGCGGGGTTCAATGAGCAGTTCTTC. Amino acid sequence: CASGVAGFNEQFF.